The rows below give T cell receptor beta chains drawn from one sample of a study of OX40 agonist ivuxolimab in advanced cancers. TCRdb keeps only in-frame clones here, not all; method: immunoSEQ multiplex PCR. The table includes about 120,000 clones, roughly 93% detected once. Sequences were derived from CD4+ or CD8+ T cells sorted from blood, sampled in a trial of the OX40 agonist ivuxolimab. Receptors originate from an adult with an advanced solid tumor such as melanoma, head and neck, liver or kidney cancer. The CDR3 runs from the conserved cysteine through the conserved F or W. The order of the fields is CDR3 protein, CDR3 DNA, D gene, V gene, J gene, clone size. A D gene is named only where the DNA matches it firmly. Clone size is stated in some rows and not others, as once, few, many or a class when expanded.

CASSLRGGRDIQYF	TGTGCCAGCAGCTTGAGGGGGGGCCGGGACATTCAGTACTTC	-	TRBV5-4	TRBJ2-4	-
CASSLGQAKNTIGQYF	TGCGCCAGCAGCTTAGGACAGGCCAAGAATACGATTGGGCAGTACTTC	TRBD1	TRBV5-1	TRBJ2-7	-
CASSQRQGPNTEAFF	TGTGCCAGCAGCCAAAGACAGGGGCCCAACACTGAAGCTTTCTTT	TRBD1	TRBV11-2	TRBJ1-1	-
CASSPPSVLNYGYTF	TGTGCCAGCTCACCACCGTCTGTGCTTAACTATGGCTACACCTTC	-	TRBV18	TRBJ1-2	-
CASSSTRQGLNYGYTF	TGTGCCAGCAGTTCCACTCGACAGGGTCTGAACTATGGCTACACCTTC	TRBD1	TRBV28	TRBJ1-2	-
CATGRRRDRSYEQYF	TGTGCCACCGGCAGAAGACGCGACAGGTCCTACGAGCAGTACTTC	-	TRBV15	TRBJ2-7	-
CASSLGDRGVSGYTF	TGTGCCAGCAGTTTAGGGGACAGGGGAGTAAGTGGCTACACCTTC	TRBD1	TRBV28	TRBJ1-2	-
CASTEGGGRIDTGELFF	TGTGCCAGCACCGAGGGCGGGGGTCGAATCGATACCGGGGAGCTGTTTTTT	TRBD2	TRBV5-4	TRBJ2-2	-
CASSQWKGRETQYF	TGCGCCAGCAGCCAATGGAAGGGCCGGGAGACCCAGTACTTC	-	TRBV4-3	TRBJ2-5	-
CASSLSGGSNEQFF	TGTGCCAGCAGCTTAAGTGGCGGGAGTAATGAGCAGTTCTTC	TRBD2	TRBV7-9	TRBJ2-1	-
CSVGSPIGETQYF	TGCAGCGTTGGGAGCCCAATAGGAGAGACCCAGTACTTC	-	TRBV29-1	TRBJ2-5	once
CASSIQGSASGQYF	TGTGCCAGCAGCATACAGGGTAGTGCTAGTGGGCAGTACTTC	-	TRBV2	TRBJ2-7	-
CASSPGAGGYGYTF	TGTGCCAGCAGCCCTGGGGCAGGAGGCTATGGCTACACCTTC	-	TRBV11-2	TRBJ1-2	-
CASRIEGLNQPQHF	TGTGCCAGCAGAATCGAGGGTTTGAATCAGCCCCAGCATTTT	-	TRBV28	TRBJ1-5	-
CASSLWREQETQYF	TGCGCCAGCAGCTTGTGGCGCGAGCAAGAGACCCAGTACTTC	-	TRBV5-1	TRBJ2-5	-
CSVGHSVNTEAFF	TGCAGCGTTGGGCATTCAGTGAACACTGAAGCTTTCTTT	-	TRBV29-1	TRBJ1-1	few
CASSQDVLGGRAGGYTF	TGCGCCAGCAGCCAAGATGTTCTAGGCGGGAGGGCTGGCGGCTACACCTTC	-	TRBV4-1	TRBJ1-2	-
CASSLALGDTQYF	TGTGCCAGCAGCTTAGCGTTAGGGGATACGCAGTATTTT	-	TRBV7-9	TRBJ2-3	-